This is a list of T cell receptor beta chains from one sample in a study of T-cell memory formation after mild COVID-19. TCRdb re-analysed the 5' RACE reads in MiXCR, keeping a single row per CDR3 protein. The sample includes 350,000 to 500,000 distinct CDR3 sequences, 20% to 25% of them seen just once. Sequencing input: PBMCs or a T cell subset sorted from them (not recorded which). The receptors originated from an adult woman who had mild COVID-19 (a few samples of this study predate the infection). Cell type and time point are not known. CDR3s include the opening cysteine and the closing phenylalanine or tryptophan. The order of the fields is V gene, J gene, clone size, D gene, CDR3 DNA, CDR3 protein. D genes are given only for firm matches. Only part of the rows carry a size: once, few, many, or a class if the clone is expanded.

TRBV20-1	TRBJ2-7	few	TRBD2	TGCATGGGGACTAGCGACTCCTACGAGCAGTACTTC	CMGTSDSYEQYF
TRBV19	TRBJ1-1	-	TRBD1	TGTGCCAGTAGAACGGACAGGACGGACGAAGCTTTCTTT	CASRTDRTDEAFF
TRBV9	TRBJ2-7	few	-	TGTGCCAGCAGCGTAGAACTTCACTCGTCGAGCGAGCAGTACTTC	CASSVELHSSSEQYF
TRBV29-1	TRBJ1-2	-	TRBD1	TGCAGCCATGACAGGGTGGGCTATGGCTACACCTTC	CSHDRVGYGYTF
TRBV12-3/TRBV12-4	TRBJ2-1	-	TRBD2	TGTGCCAGCAGTTTAAGCGGGGGCTTTAATGAGCAGTTCTTC	CASSLSGGFNEQFF
TRBV9	TRBJ2-1	-	-	TGTGCCAGCAGCGTACTCGGGGGAGTCTACAATGAGCAGTTCTTC	CASSVLGGVYNEQFF
TRBV24-1	TRBJ1-1	-	TRBD1	TGTGCCACCACAGGGGGCTGGGGTACTGAAGCTTTCTTT	CATTGGWGTEAFF
TRBV7-2	TRBJ2-4	-	-	TGTGCCAGCAGCTTACGAGGGGAACGGAACATTCAGTACTTC	CASSLRGERNIQYF
TRBV28	TRBJ2-7	many	TRBD2	TGTGCCAGCAGTTTATGGGAGGGACTAGCGGGAGTCCAGCAGTACTTC	CASSLWEGLAGVQQYF
TRBV9	TRBJ1-2	-	-	TGTGCCAGCAGCGTATTTGGGAGTCCACAAGGCTACACCTTC	CASSVFGSPQGYTF
TRBV7-9	TRBJ1-5	-	-	TGTGCCAGCAGCAACCGGGGTAATCAGCCCCAGCATTTT	CASSNRGNQPQHF
TRBV7-9	TRBJ2-2	-	-	TGTGCCAGCAGCAAGGGGCCAGCGAACACCGGGGAGCTGTTTTTT	CASSKGPANTGELFF
TRBV7-2	TRBJ2-3	few	TRBD2	TGTGCCAGCAGCGCACGGGGGGGAGATACGCAGTATTTT	CASSARGGDTQYF
TRBV7-2	TRBJ2-3	-	-	TGTGCCAGCAGCTTAGAGGGATTCCAGTTCTACTGGACGCAGTATTTT	CASSLEGFQFYWTQYF
TRBV13	TRBJ2-1	-	-	TGTGCCAGCAGCGTGGACGGGACTTACAATGAGCAGTTCTTC	CASSVDGTYNEQFF
TRBV5-5	TRBJ1-6	few	TRBD1	TGTGCCAGCAGCTGGGGACAGGCTAATTCACCCCTCCACTTT	CASSWGQANSPLHF
TRBV4-3	TRBJ2-3	-	-	TGCGCCAGCAGCCAAGACGGTTCGGGACGGGGCACAGATACGCAGTATTTT	CASSQDGSGRGTDTQYF
TRBV5-5	TRBJ2-3	-	-	TGTGCCAGCAGCTTGGGAGCGAGGCGAAGCACAGATACGCAGTATTTT	CASSLGARRSTDTQYF
TRBV7-9	TRBJ2-7	-	-	TGTGCCAGCAGGACCGGAGGGGGCGGATACGAGCAGTACTTC	CASRTGGGGYEQYF
TRBV29-1	TRBJ2-5	many	TRBD1	TGCAGCGTTTCCACGACAGGGGCGCGAGAGACCCAGTACTTC	CSVSTTGARETQYF
TRBV2	TRBJ2-2	many	-	TGTGCCAGCAGTGCGTCTATGAACACCGGGGAGCTGTTTTTT	CASSASMNTGELFF
TRBV28	TRBJ2-6	few	TRBD1	TGTGCCAGTACAGGGGGCTCTGGGGCCAACGTCCTGACTTTC	CASTGGSGANVLTF
TRBV4-1	TRBJ2-5	-	-	TGCGCCAGCAGCGTCGGGACCGCCCCAGCCCAGTACTTC	CASSVGTAPAQYF
TRBV6-5	TRBJ2-7	-	TRBD2	TGTGCCAGCAGGTCGCTGACTAGCGGGAGTTACGAGCAGTACTTC	CASRSLTSGSYEQYF
TRBV20-1	TRBJ2-7	-	TRBD1	TGCAGTGCTAGGCGCAGGGGGCGGTACGAGCAGTACTTC	CSARRRGRYEQYF
TRBV29-1	TRBJ2-3	-	TRBD2	TGCAGCGTTCCTGCGGGGGGCCCAGATACGCAGTATTTT	CSVPAGGPDTQYF